What follows are 25 T cell receptor beta chains derived from one specimen sequenced in a study of OX40 agonist ivuxolimab in advanced cancers. Clones were sequenced by immunoSEQ multiplex PCR, and TCRdb holds only the in-frame ones, with some missing. The repertoire holds nearly 50,000 clones, 80% to 90% seen once, with around 7% in the top ten. Sequences were derived from CD4+ or CD8+ T cells sorted from blood, sampled in a trial of the OX40 agonist ivuxolimab. These receptors originate from an adult with an advanced solid tumor such as melanoma, head and neck, liver or kidney cancer.

There are a few counts of this clone. The V and J genes are TRBV7-2 and TRBJ2-7, with 12 bases aligning to TRBD2. The V gene end was trimmed by 5 bases and the J gene end by 6 bases; junction bases not matched to a gene: 11. This CDR3 has 16 amino acids. CDR1 and CDR2 from the germline V gene are SGHTA and FQGNSA. The chain's CDR3 is CASSPGASGRDREQYF. As DNA, the CDR3 is TGTGCCAGCAGCCCAGGGGCTAGCGGGAGGGATCGCGAGCAGTACTTC.

This clone was counted only a few times. The V and J genes are TRBV30 and TRBJ1-1; D not resolved. Germline lookup yields CDR1 GTSNPN and CDR2 SVGIG (reference sequence). Trimming took off 3 bases at V and 3 bases at J, with 11 bases between the two ends. This CDR3 region has 13 residues. CDR3 bases: TGTGCCTGGAGAACAGCAGACTACACTGAAGCTTTCTTT. This gives the protein CAWRTADYTEAFF.

This chain uses TRBV6-1 with TRBJ2-4; D is uncertain. V shed 1 base and J shed 8 bases, with 12 bases lying between them. Germline V lookup: CDR1 MNHNS, CDR2 SASEGT. CDR3 length equals 14 residues. The DNA for the CDR3 is TGTGCCAGCAGTGAAGAGGATAGGAAGCACATTCAGTACTTC. Protein product: CASSEEDRKHIQYF.

The chain couples TRBV7-8 to TRBJ1-1; D is uncertain. Trimming stripped 1 base from V and 0 bases from J, with 9 bases between. CDR1 SGHVS and CDR2 FQNEAQ come from the germline V gene. This CDR3 spans 15 amino acids. CDR3 DNA sequence: TGTGCCAGCAGCTTAGGCAGTCCTATGAACACTGAAGCTTTCTTT. It codes for CASSLGSPMNTEAFF.

The rearrangement links TRBV6-5 to TRBJ1-4; 9 nucleotides agree with TRBD1. Germline values: CDR1 MNHEY, CDR2 SVGAGI. The CDR3 runs to 13 residues. V was clipped by 8 bases and J by 7 bases; unmatched bases: 5. DNA of the CDR3: TGTGCCAGCGGGACAGGGCCTATTGAAAAACTGTTTTTT. Encoded protein: CASGTGPIEKLFF.

The chain employs TRBV19 and TRBJ1-2; TRBD1 matches at 8 bases. The germline gives CDR1 LNHDA, CDR2 SQIVND (reference sequence). CDR3 length: 13 residues. V shed 6 bases, J shed 8 bases, and the junction held 8 bases outside the gene matches. The CDR3 loop is CASRTQGARGYTF. In DNA, the CDR3 is TGTGCCAGTAGGACCCAGGGGGCGAGGGGCTACACCTTC. Based on the CDR3 plus reference TRBV19 and TRBJ1-2, the full variable domain is DGGITQSPKYLFRKEGQNVTLSCEQNLNHDAMYWYRQDPGQGLRLIYYSQIVNDFQKGDIAEGYSVSREKKESFPLTVTSAQKNPTAFYLCASRTQGARGYTFGSGTRLTVV.

In its sample, this clone was seen once. For the CDR3, the DNA is TGTGCCAGCAGTTTTACAACAGCCTACGAGCAGTACTTC. It yields the protein CASSFTTAYEQYF. The genes are TRBV27 and TRBJ2-7; D call uncertain. Looked up from germline, CDR1 is MNHEY and CDR2 is SMNVEV (reference sequence). This CDR3 region has 13 residues. Trimming cost V 3 bases and J 2 bases, with 8 bases left between them.

The chain employs TRBV30 and TRBJ2-7, with D possibly being TRBD2 (6 bases). This CDR3 region has 14 residues. Germline V gene sequence: CDR1 GTSNPN, CDR2 SVGIG (reference sequence). The V gene lost 2 bases and the J gene lost 0 bases, with 11 bases spanning the gap. CDR3 sequence: CAWSRAGTSYEQYF. As DNA, the CDR3 is TGTGCCTGGAGTAGGGCGGGAACCTCCTACGAGCAGTACTTC.

In its sample, this clone was seen a few times. The chain links TRBV4-1 to TRBJ1-6, with D maybe TRBD1 (5 bases). This CDR3 contains 16 residues. The V end lost 1 base, the J end lost 5 bases, and 12 bases lay between the germline ends. Germline-derived CDR1 and CDR2 are MGHRA and YSYEKL. The CDR3 DNA sequence: TGCGCCAGCAGCCAAGCATTGACAGTGAATAATTCACCCCTCCACTTT. Protein: CASSQALTVNNSPLHF.

This clone was recorded only once. This chain uses TRBV19 with TRBJ2-1; 11 bases are a match to TRBD2. The ends lost 3 bases at V and 3 bases at J; junction bases unmatched: 1. This CDR3 contains 15 residues. CDR1 LNHDA and CDR2 SQIVND come from the germline V gene (reference sequence). The CDR3 loop is CASSMTSGIYNEQFF. In DNA form, the CDR3 reads TGTGCCAGTAGTATGACTAGCGGGATCTACAATGAGCAGTTCTTC.

The chain couples TRBV19 to TRBJ1-5; 7 bases are shared with TRBD1. V shed 7 bases, J shed 2 bases, and the junction held 5 bases outside the gene matches. The V gene's germline CDR1 is LNHDA and CDR2 SQIVND (reference sequence). The CDR3 sequence is 14 residues long. The CDR3 DNA reads as TGTGCCAGTATGGGAGGGGGCGGCAATCAGCCCCAGCATTTT. Translation gives CASMGGGGNQPQHF.

The rearrangement joins TRBV15 to TRBJ1-4, with D unclear. V lost 1 base and J lost 6, with 12 bases in between. CDR3 length: 15 residues. Germline V gene sequence: CDR1 LNHNV, CDR2 YYDKDF (reference sequence). The CDR3 here is CATSRVMPAHEKLFF. In DNA, the CDR3 is TGTGCCACCAGCAGAGTAATGCCAGCACATGAAAAACTGTTTTTT.

This chain links TRBV7-2 with TRBJ2-5; the D gene is possibly TRBD2 (6 bases). The V gene lost 0 bases and the J gene lost 2 bases, with 13 bases spanning the gap. Germline CDR1 reads SGHTA; CDR2 reads FQGNSA. This CDR3 has 16 amino acids. CDR3 loop: CASSLAASVGQETQYF. The CDR3 nucleotides read TGTGCCAGCAGCTTAGCGGCTAGCGTGGGTCAAGAGACCCAGTACTTC.

V is TRBV28 and J is TRBJ2-1; a possible D gene is TRBD1 (5 bases). This CDR3 is 16 amino acids long. V lost 3 bases and J 3 bases, leaving 15 bases between the germline ends. Germline CDR1 reads MDHEN; CDR2 reads SYDVKM. This CDR3 is CASSLITGTLYNEQFF. The CDR3 DNA is TGTGCCAGCAGTTTGATTACAGGAACCCTCTACAATGAGCAGTTCTTC.

The rearrangement links TRBV5-6 to TRBJ2-3; no clear D gene. V lost 4 bases to trimming and J lost 7 bases, with 7 bases between them. Looked up from germline, CDR1 is SGHDT and CDR2 is YYEEEE. The CDR3 totals 11 residues. This CDR3 reads CASSRGNTQYF. The CDR3 nucleotides read TGTGCCAGCAGCCGCGGTAATACGCAGTATTTT. The whole variable domain, remainder taken from reference TRBV5-6 and TRBJ2-3, is DAGVTQSPTHLIKTRGQQVTLRCSPKSGHDTVSWYQQALGQGPQFIFQYYEEEERQRGNFPDRFSGHQFPNYSSELNVNALLLGDSALYLCASSRGNTQYFGPGTRLTVL.

This clone was counted between two and nine times. The V gene is TRBV7-9, the J gene TRBJ2-7, with a tentative D call TRBD1 (6 bases). Germline V gives CDR1 SEHNR, CDR2 FQNEAQ (reference sequence). V was shortened by 5 bases and J by 5 bases, with 19 bases between the two germline ends. The CDR3 totals 15 residues. CDR3 bases: TGTGCCAGCAGCACTTACCACAGGGCCAGCCACGAGCAGTACTTC. It specifies CASSTYHRASHEQYF.

The chain has TRBV7-8 and TRBJ2-7; 11 nucleotides line up with TRBD2. Germline V lookup: CDR1 SGHVS, CDR2 FQNEAQ. The V segment lost 0 bases and the J segment 0 bases; nucleotides outside the gene matches: 7. The CDR3 has 18 residues. CDR3 region: CASSLAGTSGPSSYEQYF. In DNA form, the CDR3 reads TGTGCCAGCAGCTTAGCCGGGACTAGCGGACCGAGCTCCTACGAGCAGTACTTC.

DNA for the CDR3: TGTGCCTGGAGTGTGGGGACAACTAGCGGGGGGTACAATGAGCAGTTCTTC. It codes for CAWSVGTTSGGYNEQFF. The V and J genes are TRBV30 and TRBJ2-1; TRBD2 agrees at 12 bases. After removal of 0 bases from V and 4 bases from J, the junction contained 7 bases not matched to a gene. CDR1 is GTSNPN and CDR2 is SVGIG in the germline V gene (reference sequence). CDR3 length: 17 residues.

This chain links TRBV4-2 with TRBJ1-6; no definite D call. Trimming left V 0 bases short and J 5 bases short, with 11 bases between. Germline V CDR1 and CDR2: LGHNA, YNFKEQ. CDR3 length equals 16 residues. The CDR3 region has the DNA TGTGCCAGCAGCCAAGAAATCCGGCCTGATAATTCACCCCTCCACTTT. This translates into CASSQEIRPDNSPLHF.

The V and J genes are TRBV19 and TRBJ1-5; 8 bases are a match to TRBD1. V dropped 7 bases and J dropped 4; count of bases not matched to a gene: 9. There are 15 residues in the CDR3. Looked up from germline, CDR1 is LNHDA and CDR2 is SQIVND (reference sequence). The CDR3 DNA reads as TGTGCCAGTACCCCCGGGACAGGAGGTAATCAGCCCCAGCATTTT. Translating gives CASTPGTGGNQPQHF.

The chain has TRBV7-9 and TRBJ2-7; D call uncertain. This CDR3 contains 12 residues. Germline CDR1 SEHNR, CDR2 FQNEAQ (reference sequence). V lost 2 bases, J lost 3 bases, and 5 bases lay in between. Here the CDR3 DNA reads TGTGCCAGCAGCTTATCAGGCTACGAGCAGTACTTC. This codes for CASSLSGYEQYF.

V usage is TRBV27 and J usage is TRBJ1-6; TRBD1 matches 9 bases. Germline V gene sequence: CDR1 MNHEY, CDR2 SMNVEV (reference sequence). V shed 5 bases, J shed 8 bases, and the junction held 10 bases outside the gene matches. The CDR3 spans 16 residues. CDR3 loop: CASSLGQGDVDSPLHF. CDR3 DNA sequence: TGTGCCAGCAGTCTGGGACAGGGCGATGTGGATTCACCCCTCCACTTT.

The chain joins TRBV9 to TRBJ1-1; D call uncertain. There are 14 residues in the CDR3. In germline, CDR1 is SGDLS, CDR2 YYNGEE. Trimming took off 3 bases at V and 1 base at J, with 10 bases between the two ends. Here the CDR3 reads CASSDSRPNTEAFF. The CDR3 DNA follows: TGTGCCAGCAGCGATAGCCGTCCGAACACTGAAGCTTTCTTT.

This chain connects TRBV14 to TRBJ2-7; D gene unclear. V was shortened by 0 bases and J by 0 bases, with 12 bases between the two germline ends. This CDR3 is 16 amino acids long. Germline V gene data show CDR1 as SGHDN and CDR2 as FVKESK. CDR3 region: CASSQDTGRSSYEQYF. CDR3 nucleotide sequence: TGTGCCAGCAGCCAAGACACGGGTCGGAGCTCCTACGAGCAGTACTTC.

This rearrangement joins TRBV5-6 to TRBJ2-3; 8 nucleotides match TRBD2. The V and J ends lost 7 bases and 1 base, in that order; junction bases with no gene match: 8. Looked up from germline, CDR1 is SGHDT and CDR2 is YYEEEE. CDR3 length equals 15 residues. The CDR3 reads CASQLILAGTDTQYF. The CDR3 nucleotides are TGTGCCAGCCAGCTTATACTAGCGGGCACAGATACGCAGTATTTT.